Described below is a single TCR beta chain sequence and its context. Antigen unknown. 5'RACE template switching with UMIs generated TCR beta cDNA. TCRdb reanalyzed the 5' RACE reads, giving one entry per CDR3 protein sequence and no DNA. The data show fewer than 550,000 distinct CDR3 sequences, and the top ten clones hold 1.4% to 1.5%. The data derive from a study of T cells expressing NK-cell markers. Study-level results: More than five donors showed dominant NKG2C+ clonotypes comprising about 1.0-8% of their CD8+ T cells.

The germline CDR1 and CDR2 sequences are SGHNT and YENEEA. The length of the CDR3 is 16 residues. Material for sequencing was blood T cells: a sorted CD56 or NKG2C T cell subset, CD4+ or CD8+ T cells, or bulk PBMC T cells (not recorded which). The receptor was derived from a woman aged 50 to 60 in good health. The rearrangement joins TRBV11-3 to TRBJ2-6; the TCRdb D gene call, TRBD1, has no DNA to confirm it. This CDR3 reads CASSLTGRSGANVLTF.